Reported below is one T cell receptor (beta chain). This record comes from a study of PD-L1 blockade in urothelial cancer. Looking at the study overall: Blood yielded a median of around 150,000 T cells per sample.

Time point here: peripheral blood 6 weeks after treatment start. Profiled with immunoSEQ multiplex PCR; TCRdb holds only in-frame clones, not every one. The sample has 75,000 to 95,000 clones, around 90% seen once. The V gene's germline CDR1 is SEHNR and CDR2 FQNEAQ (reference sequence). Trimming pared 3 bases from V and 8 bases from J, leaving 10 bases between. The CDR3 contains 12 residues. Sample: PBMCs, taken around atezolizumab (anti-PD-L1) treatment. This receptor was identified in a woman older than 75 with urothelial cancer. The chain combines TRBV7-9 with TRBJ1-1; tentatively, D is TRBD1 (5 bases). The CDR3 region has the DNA TGTGCCAGCAGCTTGAGGCAGGGCGAAGCTTTCTTT. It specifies CASSLRQGEAFF.